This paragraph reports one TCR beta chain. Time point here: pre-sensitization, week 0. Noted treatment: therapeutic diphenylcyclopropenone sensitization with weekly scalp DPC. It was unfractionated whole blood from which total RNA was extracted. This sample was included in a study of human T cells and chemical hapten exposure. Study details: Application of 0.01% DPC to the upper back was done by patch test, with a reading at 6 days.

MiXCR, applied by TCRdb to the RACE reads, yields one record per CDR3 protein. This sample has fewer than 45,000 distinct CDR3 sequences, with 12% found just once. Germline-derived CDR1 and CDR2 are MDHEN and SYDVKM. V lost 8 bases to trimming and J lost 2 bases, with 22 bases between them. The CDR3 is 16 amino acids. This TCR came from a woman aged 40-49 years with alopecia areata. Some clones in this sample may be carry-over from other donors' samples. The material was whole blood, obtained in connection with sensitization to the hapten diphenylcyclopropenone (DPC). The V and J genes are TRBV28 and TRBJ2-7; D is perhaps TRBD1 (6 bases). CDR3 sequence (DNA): TGTGCCAGCGCGCCTGAGACAGGCCCCGCCGCCTACGAGCAGTACTTC. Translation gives CASAPETGPAAYEQYF.